This paragraph covers one T cell receptor (beta chain) sequence. This sample stems from a study of blood T cell repertoires in COVID-19. Trimming took off 5 bases at V and 6 bases at J, with 14 bases between the two ends. Looked up from germline, CDR1 is SGHAT and CDR2 is FQNNGV. The CDR3 runs 14 residues. Assay: immunoSEQ multiplex PCR; the TCRdb copy retains only in-frame clones and omits some. This table has roughly 180,000 clones, 82% appearing once. Sequenced input: peripheral blood. J is TRBJ2-4 and V is TRBV11-2; maybe TRBD2 (7 bases). This TCR was recovered from a woman aged 80 or older with active or convalescent COVID-19. In DNA form, the CDR3 reads TGTGCCAGCAGCCTTAGGGGGGGGACAAACATTCAGTACTTC. Translating gives CASSLRGGTNIQYF.